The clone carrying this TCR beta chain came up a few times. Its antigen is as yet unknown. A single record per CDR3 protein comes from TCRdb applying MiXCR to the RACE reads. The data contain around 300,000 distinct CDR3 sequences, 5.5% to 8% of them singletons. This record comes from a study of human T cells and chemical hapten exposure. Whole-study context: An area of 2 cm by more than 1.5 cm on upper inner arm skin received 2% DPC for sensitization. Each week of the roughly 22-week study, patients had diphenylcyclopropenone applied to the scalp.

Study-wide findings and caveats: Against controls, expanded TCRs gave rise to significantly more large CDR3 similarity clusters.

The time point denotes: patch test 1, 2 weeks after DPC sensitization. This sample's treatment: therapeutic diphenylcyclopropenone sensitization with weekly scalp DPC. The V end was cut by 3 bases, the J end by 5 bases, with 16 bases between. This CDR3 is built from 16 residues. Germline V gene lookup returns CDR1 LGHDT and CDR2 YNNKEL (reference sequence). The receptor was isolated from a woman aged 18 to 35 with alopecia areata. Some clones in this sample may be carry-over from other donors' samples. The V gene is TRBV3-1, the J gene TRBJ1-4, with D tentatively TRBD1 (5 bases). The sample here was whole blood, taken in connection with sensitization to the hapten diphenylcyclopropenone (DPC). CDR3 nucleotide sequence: TGTGCCAGCAGCCATTACGGGGCCGGGAGAAATGAAAAACTGTTTTTT. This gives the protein CASSHYGAGRNEKLFF.